The 6 T cell receptor beta chains below were found in one sample sequenced in a study of blood T cell repertoires in COVID-19. Clones were read by immunoSEQ multiplex PCR, and TCRdb kept only the in-frame ones, dropping some. The sample includes tens of thousands of clones, around 91% of them seen just once. The specimen was peripheral blood. The receptors shown here come from a man in his 70s with active or convalescent COVID-19.

This clone showed up just once. The V gene is TRBV28, the J gene TRBJ1-2, with TRBD1 matching over 9 bases. J gave up 3 bases and V 7 bases, and 6 bases lay outside the gene matches. Germline values: CDR1 MDHEN, CDR2 SYDVKM. CDR3 size: 14 residues. The CDR3 DNA reads as TGTGCCAGCACCCCGGGACAGGGATACTATGGCTACACCTTC. Protein product: CASTPGQGYYGYTF.

In regard to this clone: Additional DNA sequences in this sample encode the identical CDR3. The CDR3 DNA follows: TGTGCCAGCAGTTTTAGGGGGGAAGCTTTCTTT. As protein: CASSFRGEAFF. The chain joins TRBV12-3 or TRBV12-4 to TRBJ1-1; possibly TRBD1 for D (6 bases). This CDR3 has 11 residues. V was trimmed by 3 bases and J by 8 bases, leaving 7 bases between them.

This clone was detected once. The rearrangement links TRBV6-5 to TRBJ1-4; D possibly corresponds to TRBD1 (5 bases). Germline V gene data show CDR1 as MNHEY and CDR2 as SVGAGI. The CDR3 sequence is 15 residues long. Trimming took off 0 bases at V and 9 bases at J, with 14 bases between the two ends. The CDR3 sequence is CASSYSSGTGQKLFF. CDR3 bases: TGTGCCAGCAGTTACTCCTCCGGAACAGGACAAAAACTGTTTTTT.

CDR3 residues: CASSQEGRGAGYGYTF. The CDR3 nucleotides are TGCGCCAGCAGCCAAGAGGGTCGGGGGGCCGGGTATGGCTACACCTTC. This chain uses TRBV4-1 with TRBJ1-2, with D possibly matching TRBD1 (6 bases). CDR1 and CDR2 (germline): MGHRA, YSYEKL. Trimming cost V 0 bases and J 5 bases, with 16 bases left between them. This CDR3 is built from 16 residues.

The chain joins TRBV9 to TRBJ1-5; maybe TRBD1 (6 bases). Germline CDR1 SGDLS, CDR2 YYNGEE. The length of the CDR3 is 15 residues. The V and J ends lost 2 bases and 4 bases respectively, with 13 bases between them. The CDR3 spells CASSVGVGGNQPQHF. The CDR3 DNA reads as TGTGCCAGCAGCGTGGGGGTAGGGGGAAATCAGCCCCAGCATTTT.

The chain links TRBV30 to TRBJ1-1; TRBD1 matches at 7 bases. This CDR3 contains 15 residues. With V trimmed by 3 bases and J by 2 bases, 9 bases remained unmatched. Germline assignment: CDR1 GTSNPN and CDR2 SVGIG (reference sequence). Here the CDR3 reads CAWRPGTAINTEAFF. CDR3 coding DNA: TGTGCCTGGAGGCCCGGGACAGCGATTAACACTGAAGCTTTCTTT. Full variable domain (rest looked up from reference TRBV30 and TRBJ1-1): SQTIHQWPATLVQPVGSPLSLECTVEGTSNPNLYWYRQAAGRGLQLLFYSVGIGQISSEVPQNLSASRPQDRQFILSSKKLLLSDSGFYLCAWRPGTAINTEAFFGQGTRLTVV.